The entry below gives a single T cell receptor (beta chain) sequence along with its context. This clonotype showed up just once. Its antigen target is currently unknown. Base qualities are not at hand, and no much larger clone is one base apart. A lone read is weak support. The data stem from a study of CD8 T cells in Susac syndrome (dated by TCRdb to about 2019). About the full investigation: The study used repertoire sequencing to test whether antigen drove CD8+ T cell activation and differentiation in Susac syndrome. CD8+ T cell repertoire clonality was compared between some 13 healthy donors, about 14 Susac syndrome patients and 15 multiple sclerosis patients. Study-wide findings and limitations: The TCR sequencing and HLA analysis was acknowledged to have included a relatively small number of individuals.

RNA was extracted using the RNeasy kit, and roughly 0.5 to 1 ug of the RNA was reverse transcribed with random hexamers. The immunoSEQ multiplex PCR assay, which covers 54 Vbeta and 13 Jbeta segments, was used to amplify TCR beta CDR3 regions. Bias from PCR amplification was corrected by using a synthetic template baseline for primer optimization and for computational correction. The authors' pipeline ran thus. Reads were assigned to V, D and J genes according to IMGT and analyzed in immunoSEQ Analyzer, with only productive sequences retained. Clonality was calculated as one minus the Shannon entropy normalized by log2 of the number of productive unique sequences. Public and private clones were assessed among the 100 most prevalent clones of each patient and control. Clones were defined as Susac-specific if absent from the healthy and MS cohorts, from 1052 published viral clones and from other ImmuneACCESS disease sequences. The public reads were reanalyzed by TCRdb: fastp trimming at Q25, MiXCR alignment, in-frame beta chains only. Merged by CDR3 protein, the rows form single entries marked with the most common genes and DNA. TCRdb's processing, not the authors', yielded these V and J calls. This sample has 150,000 or so distinct CDR3 sequences in its table, and approximately 94% of those were observed once. Of the sample, more than 0.2% is held by the ten largest clones.

Peripheral blood CD8+ and CD4+ T cells from healthy donors, Susac syndrome patients and multiple sclerosis patients were profiled using high-throughput TCR beta sequencing. The multiple sclerosis controls were treatment-naive patients who had stable or active relapsing-remitting disease and met the revised McDonald criteria. Bulk CD8+ and CD4+ T cells were purified magnetically by negative isolation, whereas CD8+ TEMRA cells were enriched by FACS. Blood was drawn into EDTA tubes, processed within 24 hours, and PBMCs were isolated by density gradient centrifugation. PBMCs destined for TCR sequencing were cryopreserved in liquid nitrogen and later thawed in a 37 °C water bath. A purity of at least 90% was achieved for sorted or isolated CD4+, CD8+ and CD8+ TEMRA cells. The CDR3 measures 19 amino acids from cysteine to phenylalanine. Just CDR3 DNA is preserved here, 57 bases in frame from base 1. The germline V gene sets CDR1 to SGHDT and CDR2 to YYEEEE. V is trimmed back by 3 bases and J by 5 bases, and the junction contains 16 bases that no gene match accounts for.

The chain was built from TRBV5-6 and TRBJ1-5, with 11 bases matching TRBD1. The sequencing input was CD8+ T cells from PBMCs. This TCR came from a human donor with multiple sclerosis. At the DNA level, the sequence is TGTGCCAGCAGCTCCAGAACCCGGGACAGGGGGACCTTCGATCAGCCCCAGCATTTT. Translated, it reads CASSSRTRDRGTFDQPQHF.